This entry is about one T cell receptor (beta chain). Its antigen remains undetermined. No clone much larger than this one lies a single base away; base qualities are absent. The donors were healthy, HIV-negative adults who had no recently reported acute infections or vaccinations. Every donor was a Caucasian adult residing in Nashville, Tennessee, USA. CD4+ T cells were enriched through magnetic negative selection, after which naive cells were positively selected on CD45RA and the remaining negative fraction served as the memory subset. Blood was obtained by leukapheresis, after which PBMCs were separated by Ficoll-Histopaque density gradient centrifugation and cryopreserved in liquid nitrogen vapor phase. Purity and quantity of every magnetically sorted T cell population were checked by analytical flow cytometry. From each sorted fraction, genomic DNA was isolated and quantified by UV absorbance on a Nanodrop 2000c.

The sample comes from a study of shared clonotypes between healthy human individuals (TCRdb year 2020). About the investigation overall: The cohort included three men and a couple of women between 18 and 49 years of age. For each donor, CD4 naive and CD4 memory were each given three plates, CD8 naive was given two plates, and CD8 memory was given one plate. Each donor's leukapheresis produced roughly between roughly 0.85 and 10 billion PBMCs. The study deeply sequenced blood TCR repertoires of several healthy adults to estimate repertoire size and the extent of clonotype sharing between individuals. To increase sequencing depth and limit assay-specific biases, different laboratories used diverse techniques to prepare libraries and sequence TCR repertoires.

As encoded in the germline V gene, CDR1 is SGHRS while CDR2 is YFSETQ. The CDR3 contains 14 residues, cysteine and phenylalanine counted. Left in the record is the CDR3 DNA by itself, 42 bases read in frame from the first base. The V end gives up 6 bases and the J end 4 bases, leaving 8 bases in the junction not matched to a gene. The full study reports these points: Larger estimated clonotype richness was generally found for naive subsets than for memory subsets. When several donors were compared, the shared fraction of clonotypes was about 5% for naive CD4, roughly 3.4% for naive CD8, 2% to 2.5% for memory CD4, and less than 0.45% for memory CD8. Because the study included a small number of donors, the genetic and exposure-history diversity represented was limited. Sampling was restricted to blood, and TCR repertoires in tissues likely differ from the TCR repertoires found in blood. Pairwise subsampling led to the expectation that sequencing depth would affect the degree of clonotype sharing among donors. Rarefaction of sorted-subset datasets indicated incomplete sequencing despite the large sequencing depth. Compared with non-shared clonotypes, the clonotypes found in all four sorted-subset donors had higher generation probabilities.

TCR CDR3 regions were amplified from genomic DNA by multiplex PCR using the deep immunoSEQ assay. Genomic DNA extracted from each cell subset was distributed evenly over all wells of several immunoSEQ 96-well plates, and each plate served as one replicate. Each replicate PCR for sorted subsets received approximately 220 ng genomic DNA, equal to 30,000 or so T cell genomes. Purified libraries were quantified with a Qubit 3.0 fluorometer, sized on a Bioanalyzer 2100, and re-quantified with the KAPA Library Quantification kit. Every immunoSEQ 96-well plate was sequenced on a dedicated single-read 150-cycle Illumina NextSeq 550 flow cell. In the original analysis: The immunoSEQ output contained only junctional sequences without quality scores, so filtering could not match that applied to full-length reads. To assign V/J genes and CDR3, sequences were annotated using PyIR, a Python wrapper for IgBLAST v1.9, with IMGT germline references. Reads were filtered out if the reads had weak V/J assignments (E-value above 1e-6), no CDR3, stop codons, out-of-frame junctions, or ambiguous translated residues. V3J clonotypes were defined as sequences sharing an identical inferred V gene, J gene, and CDR3 amino acid sequence. Percentage overlap between repertoires was computed as shared unique clonotypes divided by the size of the smaller repertoire. Repertoire richness was assessed with RTK rarefaction, the Chao1 estimator, and Recon v2.1 estimates of unobserved clonotypes. OLGA was used to compute generation probabilities for all TCRbeta clonotypes that the gDNA method yielded from a handful of donors. The immuneACCESS repertoire file appears here via TCRdb, limited to in-frame rearrangements. These files lack a portion of the clones; in checked studies, under half of the deficit traces to unresolved V genes, and the cause of the others is not known. V and J calls and clone size are those listed in that table; D and trimming were worked out from the DNA. The sample table shows 850,000 to 1,200,000 clones, and around four fifths are seen once. The ten largest clones add up to approximately 1.5% of the sample.

The sequenced sample consisted of memory CD4+ T cells sorted from blood. The sample's cell subset or site, from its label and the paper: CD45RA-negative fraction. This TCR was sampled from a man aged 18-30 years in good health. The rearranged chain carries TRBV5-1 and TRBJ2-7; 9 bases in between match TRBD2. Read as DNA, the sequence is TGCGCCAGCACTAGCGGGACTTCTGATTACGAGCAGTACTTC. Its amino acids are CASTSGTSDYEQYF. Beyond the CDR3, the reference TRBV5-1 and TRBJ2-7 genes provide the residues; the full variable domain reads: KAGVTQTPRYLIKTRGQQVTLSCSPISGHRSVSWYQQTPGQGLQFLFEYFSETQRNKGNFPGRFSGRQFSNSRSEMNVSTLELGDSALYLCASTSGTSDYEQYFGPGTRLTVT.